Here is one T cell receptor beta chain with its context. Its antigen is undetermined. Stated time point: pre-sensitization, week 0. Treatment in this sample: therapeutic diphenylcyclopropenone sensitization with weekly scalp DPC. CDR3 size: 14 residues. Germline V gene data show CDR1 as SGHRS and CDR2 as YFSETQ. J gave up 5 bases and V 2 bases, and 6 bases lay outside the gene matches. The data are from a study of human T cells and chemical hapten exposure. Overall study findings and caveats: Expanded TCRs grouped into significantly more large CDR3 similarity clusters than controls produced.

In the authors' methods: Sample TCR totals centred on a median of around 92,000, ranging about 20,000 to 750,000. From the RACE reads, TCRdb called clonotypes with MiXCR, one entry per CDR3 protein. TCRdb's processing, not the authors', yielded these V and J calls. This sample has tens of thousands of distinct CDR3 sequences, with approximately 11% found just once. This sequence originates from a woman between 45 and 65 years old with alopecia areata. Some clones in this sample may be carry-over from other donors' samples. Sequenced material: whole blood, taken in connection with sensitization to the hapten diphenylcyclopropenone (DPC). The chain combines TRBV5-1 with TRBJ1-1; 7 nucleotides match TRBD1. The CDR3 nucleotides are TGCGCCAGCAGCTTCCGGGACAGCTGGACTGAAGCTTTCTTT. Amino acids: CASSFRDSWTEAFF.